This TCR beta chain was documented in a study of blood T cells in healthy people across ages (dated by TCRdb to about 2015). At the level of the whole study: In model experiments, roughly one uniquely barcoded TCR beta cDNA molecule per two T cells was captured by template switching. The study measured age-related changes in TCR beta repertoire diversity using deep sequencing normalized with unique cDNA molecular identifiers. The donors were split into four age groups: young (average about 16 years), middle-aged (roughly 42), aged (over 55) and long-lived (roughly 88). Two additional independent replicas of 1 million unique cDNA reads from the same blood draw were analyzed for two donors (one aged 18 to 29 and one aged 80 or older).

Comment on this clonotype: Its binding antigen is unknown. The input lacks base qualities; no much larger clone sits a single base away.

V loses 0 bases, J loses 13 bases, and the germline ends lie 25 bases apart. Reading from cysteine to phenylalanine, the CDR3 counts 17 amino acids. The sequence is cut down to CDR3 DNA, 51 bases in frame from base 1. The germline V gene encodes CDR1 LGHNA and CDR2 YSLEER. Study-wide findings and limitations: Estimates of total diversity from one million sequenced T cells were regarded as lower bounds and underestimates. The long-lived group showed more naive CD4+ T cells, fewer expanded clones and increased TCR diversity than the aged group, suggesting age selection. As age increased, observed TCR beta diversity per million T cells dropped in a roughly linear way, and a significant reduction was already evident by age 40. Because profiling used bulk unsorted PBMCs, naive and antigen-experienced compartments could not be compared conclusively. The CMV infection status of donors was not known, potentially confounding age-related changes in expanded clonotypes. A strong correlation was found between observed TCR beta diversity and the percentage of naive T cells measured by flow cytometry.

Library method: 5' RACE. TCRdb shows the sequencer as Illumina HiSeq 2500. The second PCR ran for roughly 7 to 12 cycles and used a J-beta primer mix along with a sample-barcoded 5' primer. Each TCR beta cDNA molecule received a unique molecular identifier from a template-switch 5' adaptor carrying 12 random nucleotides. Each sample yielded at least 3 million CDR3-containing paired-end reads. First-strand cDNA synthesis was performed from all RNA using the Mint cDNA synthesis kit, with priming by a TRBC-specific oligonucleotide. All cDNA was treated with uracil-DNA glycosylase and then went through a first 18-cycle PCR with the universal primers M1SS and BC2_uni_R. The authors' analysis ran thus. For normalization, 1 million high-quality reads, each with a distinct molecular identifier, were randomly selected from each sample. Instead of being binned into consensus sequences, reads that shared molecular identifiers were thrown out. MiTCR, with a Q25 quality threshold and the strictest error-elimination algorithm, was used for CDR3 identification, clonotype clustering and error correction. A nonparametric unseen species model using Euler transformation provided a lower-bound estimate of total TCR beta diversity. The public reads were run again by TCRdb, first through fastp at Q25 and then through MiXCR, and only productive beta chains were kept. Here each entry gathers all rows of one CDR3 protein and keeps the most common genes and DNA. The V and J calls and clone size are TCRdb's, not the authors'. The sample table shows more than 900,000 distinct CDR3 sequences, and almost 30% are seen once. The ten largest clones capture roughly 10% of the sample.

The donors were around 39 Caucasian individuals from Russia, aged 6 to 90 years, who were systemically healthy. Each donor gave ten milliliters of peripheral blood, collected into EDTA-treated Vacutainer tubes. Ficoll-Paque density-gradient centrifugation was used to isolate PBMCs, with at least 7 million per sample. Trizol reagent was used to extract total RNA from the PBMCs, yielding at least 6 micrograms per sample. The percentages of naive CD45RAhigh/CD27high T cells were determined by flow cytometry on a PBMC aliquot from every donor. These records were also assigned to another study, of T cells of mothers and their children. As described in the second report: Nine systemically healthy Caucasian individuals served as donors, namely three mothers together with their six children. cDNA synthesis consumed the entire amount of extracted RNA, loaded at approximately 1.5 ug RNA in each 15 ul reaction. In the second PCR, the M1S primer added sample barcodes and 2-4 random nucleotides. Over 8 million TCR beta CDR3 reads came from each mother, compared with some 3 million reads from each child. TCR recombination output is similarly shaped by thymic selection in related and unrelated pairs, with a minor effect exerted by inherited differences. Normalized repertoire overlap was always slightly but never significantly higher in related than unrelated mother-child pairs. No persistent microchimeric T cell clones were detected, at a sensitivity of roughly 96 clones per million clonotypes. Deep NGS was used in the study to compare the TCR beta repertoires of mothers and children and to look for features that separate related mother-child pairs from unrelated individuals. On average, the children were about 10 +/- 4 years old, while the mothers were around 40 +/- 4 years old. Libraries were sequenced on Illumina HiSeq 2000 with 100+100 nt paired-end reads after adapter ligation with NEBNext reagents. To prevent cross-contamination, the mother and child libraries were prepared one month apart and sequenced in separate runs. Between roughly 500,000 and 2,300,000 distinct TCR beta clonotypes were identified per donor. Naive TCR beta clonotypes were estimated from low-frequency clonotypes matched to each donor's FACS-determined naive share, without sorting.

The TCR comes from a woman aged 40-49 years in good health. The source material was blood. This receptor chain uses TRBV4-3 and TRBJ2-1; the D gene is possibly TRBD1, with 5 bases matching. The CDR3 reads CASSQDYLQGSGETQFF. Here is the DNA: TGCGCCAGCAGCCAAGATTATCTCCAGGGATCCGGAGAGACCCAGTTCTTC.